This section outlines one T cell receptor beta chain sequence together with its context. Its antigen is unidentified. Repertoires were generated with immunoSEQ multiplex PCR, while TCRdb's copy carries only in-frame clones and drops some. The sample lists about 380,000 clones, about 96% occurring once. This CDR3 spans 15 amino acids. V dropped 3 bases and J dropped 4; count of bases not matched to a gene: 8. The V gene's germline CDR1 is SNHLY and CDR2 FYNNEI. These data are taken from a study of shared clonotypes between healthy human individuals. Findings and caveats of the study: Though the depth was large, rarefaction showed that sorted-subset sequencing was incomplete. Naive CD4 clonotypes overlapped across a few donors at around 4.8%.

The receptor was isolated from a man younger than 45 in good health. Sequencing was carried out using memory CD8+ T cells sorted from blood. Subset described: CD45RO+ cells pooled with CCR7-negative TemRA cells. V is TRBV2 and J is TRBJ2-5; TRBD1 matches at 7 bases. In DNA, the CDR3 is TGTGCCAGCAGTGATTTGAGGGCAGGGGGAGAGACCCAGTACTTC. The encoded protein is CASSDLRAGGETQYF.